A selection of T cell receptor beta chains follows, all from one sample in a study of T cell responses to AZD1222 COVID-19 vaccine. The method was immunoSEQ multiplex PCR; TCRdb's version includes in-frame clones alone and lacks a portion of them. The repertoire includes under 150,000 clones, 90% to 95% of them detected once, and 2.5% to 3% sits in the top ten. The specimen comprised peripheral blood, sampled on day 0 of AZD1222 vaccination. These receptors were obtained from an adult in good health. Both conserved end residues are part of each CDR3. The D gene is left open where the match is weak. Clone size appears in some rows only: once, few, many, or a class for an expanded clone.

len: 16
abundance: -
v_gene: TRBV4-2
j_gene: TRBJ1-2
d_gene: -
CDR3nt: TGTGCCAGCAGCCCCTTCCAAGGAGGCGGGACCTATGGCTACACCTTC
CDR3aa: CASSPFQGGGTYGYTF

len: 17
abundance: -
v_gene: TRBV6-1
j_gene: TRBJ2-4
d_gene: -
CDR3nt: TGTGCCAGCAGTGACGTCCGTGATGAGGGAGCCAAAAACATTCAGTACTTC
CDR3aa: CASSDVRDEGAKNIQYF

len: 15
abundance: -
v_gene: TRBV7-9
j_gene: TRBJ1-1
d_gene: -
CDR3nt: TGTGCCAGCAGCTTACGTGGAGGAGAAGTTACAAAAGCTTTCTTT
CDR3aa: CASSLRGGEVTKAFF

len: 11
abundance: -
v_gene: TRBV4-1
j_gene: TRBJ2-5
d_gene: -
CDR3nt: TGCGCCAGCAGCCAAGAAGAGACCCAGTACTTC
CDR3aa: CASSQEETQYF

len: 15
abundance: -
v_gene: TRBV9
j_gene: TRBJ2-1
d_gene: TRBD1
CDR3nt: TGTGCCAGCAGCCAGCAGGGGGACGGTTACAATGAGCAGTTCTTC
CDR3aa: CASSQQGDGYNEQFF

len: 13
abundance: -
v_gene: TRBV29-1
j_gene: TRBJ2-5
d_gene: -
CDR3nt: TGCAGCGCCCCGAGGGGGGGCCCGGGGACCCAGTACTTC
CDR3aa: CSAPRGGPGTQYF

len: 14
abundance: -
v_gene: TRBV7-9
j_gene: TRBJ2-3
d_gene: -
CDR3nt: TGTGCCAGCAGCCCCCCGTACCTCACAGATACGCAGTATTTT
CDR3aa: CASSPPYLTDTQYF

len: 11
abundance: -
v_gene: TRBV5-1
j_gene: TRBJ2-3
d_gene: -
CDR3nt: TGCGCCAGCCCAGGACCAGATACGCAGTATTTT
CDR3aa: CASPGPDTQYF

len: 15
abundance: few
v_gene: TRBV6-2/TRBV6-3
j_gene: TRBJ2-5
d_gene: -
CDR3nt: TGTGCCAGCAGTTACTCAGTGGATTCGGGGGAGACCCAGTACTTC
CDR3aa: CASSYSVDSGETQYF

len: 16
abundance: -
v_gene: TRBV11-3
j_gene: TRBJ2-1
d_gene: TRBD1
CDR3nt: TGTGCCAGCAGCTTAGGTTTTCTCACAGGGGGCAATGAGCAGTTCTTC
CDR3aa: CASSLGFLTGGNEQFF